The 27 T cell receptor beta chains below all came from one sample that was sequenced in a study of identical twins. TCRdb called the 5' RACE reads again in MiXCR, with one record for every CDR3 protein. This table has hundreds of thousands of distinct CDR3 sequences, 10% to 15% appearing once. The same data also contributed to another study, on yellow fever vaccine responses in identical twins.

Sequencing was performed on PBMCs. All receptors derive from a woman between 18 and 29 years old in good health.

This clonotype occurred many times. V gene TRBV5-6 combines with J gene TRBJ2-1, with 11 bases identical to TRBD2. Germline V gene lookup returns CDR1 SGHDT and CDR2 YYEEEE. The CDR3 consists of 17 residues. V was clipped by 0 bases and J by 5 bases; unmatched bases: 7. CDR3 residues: CASSLGLAGPLNNEQFF. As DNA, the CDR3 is TGTGCCAGCAGCTTGGGACTAGCGGGGCCCCTAAACAATGAGCAGTTCTTC.

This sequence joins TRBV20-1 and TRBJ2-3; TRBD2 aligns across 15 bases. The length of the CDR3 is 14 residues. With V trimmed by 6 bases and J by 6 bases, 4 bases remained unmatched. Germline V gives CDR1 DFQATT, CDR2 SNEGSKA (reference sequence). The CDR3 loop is CSARTSGGADTQYF. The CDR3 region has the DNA TGCAGTGCCCGGACTAGCGGGGGGGCGGATACGCAGTATTTT.

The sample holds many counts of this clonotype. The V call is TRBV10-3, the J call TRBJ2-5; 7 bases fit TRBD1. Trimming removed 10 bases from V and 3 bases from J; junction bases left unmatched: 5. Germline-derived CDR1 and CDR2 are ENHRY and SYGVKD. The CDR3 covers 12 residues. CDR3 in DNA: TGTGCCACCCAGGGGGTGGAAGAGACCCAGTACTTC. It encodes CATQGVEETQYF.

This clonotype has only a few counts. The CDR3 DNA sequence: TGCAGTGCTAGGACAATCTCTAGGGATACGCAGTATTTT. The encoded protein is CSARTISRDTQYF. The J gene is TRBJ2-3, the V gene TRBV20-1; D call uncertain. CDR3 length equals 13 residues. The germline V and J ends were trimmed by 3 bases and 6 bases, with 13 bases remaining between them. Germline assignment: CDR1 DFQATT and CDR2 SNEGSKA (reference sequence).

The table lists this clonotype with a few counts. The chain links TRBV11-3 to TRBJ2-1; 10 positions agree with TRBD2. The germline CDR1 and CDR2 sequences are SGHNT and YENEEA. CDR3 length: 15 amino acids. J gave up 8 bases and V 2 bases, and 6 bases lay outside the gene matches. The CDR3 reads CASSLSSGSGYEQFF. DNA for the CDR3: TGTGCCAGCAGCTTATCTAGCGGGAGCGGGTATGAGCAGTTCTTC.

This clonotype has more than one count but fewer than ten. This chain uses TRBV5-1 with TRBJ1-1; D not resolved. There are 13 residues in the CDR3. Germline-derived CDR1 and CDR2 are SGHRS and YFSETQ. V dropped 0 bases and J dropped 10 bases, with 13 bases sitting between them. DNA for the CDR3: TGCGCCAGCAGCTTGGGGGAGGGAATTGGAGCTTTCTTT. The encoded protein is CASSLGEGIGAFF. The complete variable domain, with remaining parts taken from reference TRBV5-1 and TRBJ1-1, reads KAGVTQTPRYLIKTRGQQVTLSCSPISGHRSVSWYQQTPGQGLQFLFEYFSETQRNKGNFPGRFSGRQFSNSRSEMNVSTLELGDSALYLCASSLGEGIGAFFGQGTRLTVV.

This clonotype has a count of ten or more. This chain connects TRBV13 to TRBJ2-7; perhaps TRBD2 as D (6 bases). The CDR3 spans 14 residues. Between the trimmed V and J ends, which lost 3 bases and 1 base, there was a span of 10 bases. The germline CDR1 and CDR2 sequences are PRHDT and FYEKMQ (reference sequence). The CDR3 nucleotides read TGTGCCAGCAGCTTGGGACTCTATTCCTACGAGCAGTACTTC. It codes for CASSLGLYSYEQYF.

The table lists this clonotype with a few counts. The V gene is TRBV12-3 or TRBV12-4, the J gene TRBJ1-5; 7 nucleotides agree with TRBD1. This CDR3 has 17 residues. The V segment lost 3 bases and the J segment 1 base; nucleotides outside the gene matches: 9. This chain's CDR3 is CASSFSGQDRSNQPQHF. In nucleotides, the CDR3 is TGTGCCAGCAGTTTTTCTGGCCAGGACAGGAGCAATCAGCCCCAGCATTTT.

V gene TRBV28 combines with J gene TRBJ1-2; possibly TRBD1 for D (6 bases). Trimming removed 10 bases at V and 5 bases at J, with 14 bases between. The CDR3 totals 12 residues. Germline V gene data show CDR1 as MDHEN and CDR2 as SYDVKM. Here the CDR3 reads CATRGRLYGYTF. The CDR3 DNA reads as TGTGCCACCAGGGGCCGCTTATATGGCTACACCTTC.

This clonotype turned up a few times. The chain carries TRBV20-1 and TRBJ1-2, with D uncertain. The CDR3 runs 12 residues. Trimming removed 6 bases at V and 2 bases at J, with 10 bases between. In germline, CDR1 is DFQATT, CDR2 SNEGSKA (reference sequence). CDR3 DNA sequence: TGCAGTGCCATACATGCCAACTATGGCTACACCTTC. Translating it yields CSAIHANYGYTF.

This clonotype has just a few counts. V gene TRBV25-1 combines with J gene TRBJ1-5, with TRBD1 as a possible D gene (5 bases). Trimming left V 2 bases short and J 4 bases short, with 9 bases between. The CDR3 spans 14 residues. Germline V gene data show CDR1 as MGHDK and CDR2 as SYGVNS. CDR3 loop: CASSEPGVNQPQHF. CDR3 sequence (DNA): TGTGCCAGCAGTGAACCGGGGGTAAATCAGCCCCAGCATTTT.

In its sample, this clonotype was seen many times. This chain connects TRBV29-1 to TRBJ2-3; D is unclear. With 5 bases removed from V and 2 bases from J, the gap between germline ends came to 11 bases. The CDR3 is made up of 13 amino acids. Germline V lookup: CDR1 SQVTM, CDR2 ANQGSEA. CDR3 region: CSVLYLATDTQYF. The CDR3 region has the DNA TGCAGCGTTCTCTACTTAGCCACAGATACGCAGTATTTT.

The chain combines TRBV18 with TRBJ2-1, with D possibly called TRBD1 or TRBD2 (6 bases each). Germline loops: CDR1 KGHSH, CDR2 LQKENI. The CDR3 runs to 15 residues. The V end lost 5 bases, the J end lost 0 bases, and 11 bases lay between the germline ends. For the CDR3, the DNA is TGTGCCAGCTCAACGGGGGCGATCTCCTACAATGAGCAGTTCTTC. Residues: CASSTGAISYNEQFF.

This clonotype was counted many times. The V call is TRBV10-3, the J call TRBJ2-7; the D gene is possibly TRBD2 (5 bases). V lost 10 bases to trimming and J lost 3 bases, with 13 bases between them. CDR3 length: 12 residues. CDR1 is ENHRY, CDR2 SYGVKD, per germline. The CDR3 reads CATATGFYEQYF. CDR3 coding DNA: TGTGCCACCGCGACGGGGTTCTACGAGCAGTACTTC.

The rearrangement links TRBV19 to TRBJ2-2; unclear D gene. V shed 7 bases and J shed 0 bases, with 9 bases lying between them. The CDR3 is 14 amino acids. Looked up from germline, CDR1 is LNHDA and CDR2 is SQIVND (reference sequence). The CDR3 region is CASTGIANTGELFF. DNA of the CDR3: TGTGCCAGTACTGGGATTGCGAACACCGGGGAGCTGTTTTTT. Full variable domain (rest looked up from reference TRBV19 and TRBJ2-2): DGGITQSPKYLFRKEGQNVTLSCEQNLNHDAMYWYRQDPGQGLRLIYYSQIVNDFQKGDIAEGYSVSREKKESFPLTVTSAQKNPTAFYLCASTGIANTGELFFGEGSRLTVL.

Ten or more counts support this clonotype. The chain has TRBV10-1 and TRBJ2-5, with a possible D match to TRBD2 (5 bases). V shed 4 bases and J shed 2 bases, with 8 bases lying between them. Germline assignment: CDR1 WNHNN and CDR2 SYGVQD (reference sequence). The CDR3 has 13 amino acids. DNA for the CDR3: TGCGCCAGCAGTGCCAGGAGGCAAGAGACCCAGTACTTC. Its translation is CASSARRQETQYF.

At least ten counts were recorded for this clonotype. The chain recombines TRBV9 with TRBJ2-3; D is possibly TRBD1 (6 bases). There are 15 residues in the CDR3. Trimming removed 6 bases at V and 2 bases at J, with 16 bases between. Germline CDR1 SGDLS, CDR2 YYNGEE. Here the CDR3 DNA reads TGTGCCAGCACCCCCTACAGGGTCACCACAGATACGCAGTATTTT. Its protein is CASTPYRVTTDTQYF.

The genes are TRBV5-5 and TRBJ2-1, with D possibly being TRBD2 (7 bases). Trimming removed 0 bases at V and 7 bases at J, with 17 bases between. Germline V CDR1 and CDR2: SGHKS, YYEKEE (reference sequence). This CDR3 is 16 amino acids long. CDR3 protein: CASSLDLGGGLNEQFF. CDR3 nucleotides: TGTGCCAGCAGCTTGGATCTGGGAGGGGGTTTGAATGAGCAGTTCTTC.

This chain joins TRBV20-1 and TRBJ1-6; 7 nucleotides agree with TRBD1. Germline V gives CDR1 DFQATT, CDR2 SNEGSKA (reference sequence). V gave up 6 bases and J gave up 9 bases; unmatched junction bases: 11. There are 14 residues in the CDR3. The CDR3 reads CSAARQGKGSPLHF. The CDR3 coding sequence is TGCAGTGCGGCTCGACAGGGCAAAGGTTCACCCCTCCACTTT.

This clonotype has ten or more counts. The CDR3 DNA sequence: TGTGCCAGCACCCTCGGGACTAGCGGGGGGGCAACCACAGATACGCAGTATTTT. This gives the protein CASTLGTSGGATTDTQYF. The chain couples TRBV12-3 or TRBV12-4 to TRBJ2-3; 16 nucleotides align to TRBD2. This CDR3 contains 18 residues. J gave up 2 bases and V 7 bases, and 9 bases lay outside the gene matches.

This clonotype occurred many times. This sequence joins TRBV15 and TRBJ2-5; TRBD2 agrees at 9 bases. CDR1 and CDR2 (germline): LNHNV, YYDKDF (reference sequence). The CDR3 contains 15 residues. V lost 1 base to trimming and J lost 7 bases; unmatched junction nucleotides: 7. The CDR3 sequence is CATSRVASGDGTQYF. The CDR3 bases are TGTGCCACCAGCAGAGTGGCTAGCGGGGATGGGACCCAGTACTTC.

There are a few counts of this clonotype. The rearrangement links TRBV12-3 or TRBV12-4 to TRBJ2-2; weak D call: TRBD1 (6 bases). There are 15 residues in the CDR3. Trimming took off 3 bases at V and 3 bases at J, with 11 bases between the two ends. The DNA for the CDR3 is TGTGCCAGCAGTTTGACAGGATTGGACACCGGGGAGCTGTTTTTT. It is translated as CASSLTGLDTGELFF.

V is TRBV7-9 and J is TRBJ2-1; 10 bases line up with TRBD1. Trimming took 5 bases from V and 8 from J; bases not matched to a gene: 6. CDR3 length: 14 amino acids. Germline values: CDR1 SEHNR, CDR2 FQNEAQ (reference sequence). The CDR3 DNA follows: TGTGCCAGCAGCCGGGGACAGGGGATAGATGAGCAGTTCTTC. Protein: CASSRGQGIDEQFF. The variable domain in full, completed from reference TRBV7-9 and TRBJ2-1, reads DTGVSQNPRHKITKRGQNVTFRCDPISEHNRLYWYRQTLGQGPEFLTYFQNEAQLEKSRLLSDRFSAERPKGSFSTLEIQRTEQGDSAMYLCASSRGQGIDEQFFGPGTRLTVL.

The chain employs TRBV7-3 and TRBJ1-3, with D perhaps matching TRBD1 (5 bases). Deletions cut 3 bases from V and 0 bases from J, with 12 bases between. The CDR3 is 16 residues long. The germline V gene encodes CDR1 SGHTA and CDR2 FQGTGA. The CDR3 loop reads CASSFGGANSGNTIYF. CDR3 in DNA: TGTGCCAGCAGCTTTGGGGGTGCGAACTCTGGAAACACCATATATTTT.

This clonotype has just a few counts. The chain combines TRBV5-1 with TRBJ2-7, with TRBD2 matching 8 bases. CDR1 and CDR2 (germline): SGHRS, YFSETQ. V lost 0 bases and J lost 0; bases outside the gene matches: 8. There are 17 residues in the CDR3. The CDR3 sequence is CASSLAPGLGSSYEQYF. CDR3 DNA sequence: TGCGCCAGCAGCTTGGCCCCGGGACTAGGGAGCTCCTACGAGCAGTACTTC.

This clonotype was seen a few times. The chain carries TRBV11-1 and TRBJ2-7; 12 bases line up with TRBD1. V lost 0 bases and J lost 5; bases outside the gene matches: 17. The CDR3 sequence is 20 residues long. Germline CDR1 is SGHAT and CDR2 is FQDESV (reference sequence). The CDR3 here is CASSLAGDRGPEGVIHEQYF. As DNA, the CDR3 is TGTGCCAGCAGCTTAGCTGGGGACAGGGGGCCAGAGGGTGTAATCCACGAGCAGTACTTC.

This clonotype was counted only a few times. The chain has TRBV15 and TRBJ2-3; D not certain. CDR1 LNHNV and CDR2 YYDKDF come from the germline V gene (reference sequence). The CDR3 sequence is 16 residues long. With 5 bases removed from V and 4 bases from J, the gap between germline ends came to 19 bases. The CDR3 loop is CATSPEMGSLSDTQYF. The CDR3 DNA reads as TGTGCCACCAGCCCAGAGATGGGTAGCCTTTCAGATACGCAGTATTTT.